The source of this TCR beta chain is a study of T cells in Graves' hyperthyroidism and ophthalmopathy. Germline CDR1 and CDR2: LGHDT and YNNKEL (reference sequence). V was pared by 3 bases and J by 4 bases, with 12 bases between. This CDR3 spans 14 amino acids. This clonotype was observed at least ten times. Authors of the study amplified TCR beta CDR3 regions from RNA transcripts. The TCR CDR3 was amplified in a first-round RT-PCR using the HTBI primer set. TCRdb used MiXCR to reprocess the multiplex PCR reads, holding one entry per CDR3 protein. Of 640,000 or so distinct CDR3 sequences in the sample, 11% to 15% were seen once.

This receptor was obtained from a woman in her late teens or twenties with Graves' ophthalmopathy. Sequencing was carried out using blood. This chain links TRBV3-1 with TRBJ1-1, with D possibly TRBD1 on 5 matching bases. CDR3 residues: CASSHQGLGTEAFF. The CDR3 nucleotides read TGTGCCAGCAGCCATCAGGGCCTGGGCACTGAAGCTTTCTTT.